This TCR beta chain was captured in a study of blood T cell repertoires in COVID-19. Study-level information: Sites across the United States, Italy and Spain contributed samples from acute and convalescent COVID-19. T cells, B-cell-depleted T cells, or PBMCs supplied cDNA or gDNA.

The V segment lost 6 bases and the J segment 5 bases; nucleotides outside the gene matches: 6. Germline V gives CDR1 LGHNT, CDR2 FRNRAP. This CDR3 is built from 15 residues. How the authors handled the data: Amplified reference gene primers provided the basis for estimating nucleated cell counts. Only in-frame clones appear in the TCRdb table, and some are missing; sequencing was by immunoSEQ multiplex PCR. That table supplies the V and J calls and clone size; D and trimming were determined from the DNA. Of around 200,000 clones listed, approximately 79% are singletons. The chain joins TRBV12-5 to TRBJ2-1, with 11 bases aligning to TRBD2. Material for sequencing was peripheral blood. This clonotype originated in a man in his fifties who had recovered from COVID-19. The CDR3 DNA is TGTGCTAGTGGCCGGGGGACTAGCGGAAACAATGAGCAGTTCTTC. Its translation is CASGRGTSGNNEQFF.